The 15 T cell receptor beta chains below come from one sample, sequenced in a study of blood T cell repertoires in COVID-19 (dated by TCRdb to 2020 to 2021). Library generation was performed with the immunoSEQ multiplex PCR assay. TCRdb took over this immuneACCESS table, retaining in-frame rearrangements with V and J assigned. Such tables are incomplete; in checked studies, under half of the missing clones stem from an unresolved V gene, and the remainder is unexplained. The sample table holds fewer than 200,000 clones, of which 60% to 80% were seen once. Approximately 15% of the sample is taken by the ten largest. The material sequenced was PBMCs or T cells enriched from blood (not recorded which). These receptors were collected from a woman aged 50 to 65 who had recovered from COVID-19.

This chain uses TRBV7-2 with TRBJ1-2; D gene unclear. The CDR3 is made up of 14 amino acids. The germline gives CDR1 SGHTA, CDR2 FQGNSA. Trimming took off 4 bases at V and 1 base at J, with 10 bases between the two ends. The CDR3 DNA follows: TGTGCCAGCAGCTCCTCACCCGGTAACTATGGCTACACCTTC. Residues: CASSSSPGNYGYTF.

This chain joins TRBV27 and TRBJ1-5; 8 bases map to TRBD1. The CDR3 extends over 15 amino acids. V lost 2 bases and J lost 7; bases outside the gene matches: 7. The V gene's germline CDR1 is MNHEY and CDR2 SMNVEV (reference sequence). CDR3 sequence reads: CASSLVGQGSQPQHF. Here the CDR3 DNA reads TGTGCCAGCAGTTTAGTTGGACAGGGTAGCCAGCCCCAGCATTTT.

The chain carries TRBV5-6 and TRBJ1-5, with 8 nucleotides matching TRBD1. Trimming removed 0 bases from V and 7 bases from J; junction bases left unmatched: 9. Germline lookup yields CDR1 SGHDT and CDR2 YYEEEE. CDR3 size: 16 residues. The CDR3 sequence is CASSLGGQAFRQPQHF. The DNA of the CDR3 is TGTGCCAGCAGCTTGGGGGGACAGGCCTTTAGGCAGCCCCAGCATTTT.

The chain recombines TRBV19 with TRBJ1-6; a weak D match, TRBD1 (6 bases). The CDR3 runs to 13 residues. Germline CDR1 is LNHDA and CDR2 is SQIVND (reference sequence). Trimming took off 10 bases at V and 4 bases at J, with 11 bases between the two ends. The CDR3 DNA follows: TGTGCCACCGGGGACACTTATAATTCACCCCTCCACTTT. This gives the protein CATGDTYNSPLHF.

This rearrangement joins TRBV3-1 (or the pseudogene TRBV3-2) to TRBJ2-7, with TRBD1 matching 7 bases. The CDR3 runs 14 residues. V lost 3 bases, J lost 0 bases, and 2 bases stayed unmatched. Germline lookup yields CDR1 LGHDT and CDR2 YNNKEL (reference sequence). This CDR3 is CASSQTGSSYEQYF. The CDR3, as DNA: TGTGCCAGCAGCCAGACAGGGTCCTCCTACGAGCAGTACTTC.

J is TRBJ1-1 and V is TRBV5-1; weak D call: TRBD1 (6 bases). Germline V gene lookup returns CDR1 SGHRS and CDR2 YFSETQ. Trimming removed 0 bases at V and 5 bases at J, with 11 bases between. CDR3 size: 14 residues. The DNA of the CDR3 is TGCGCCAGCAGCTTGGATCAGGGGAGAACTGAAGCTTTCTTT. This sequence encodes CASSLDQGRTEAFF.

This clone is a singleton in its sample. The chain has TRBV6-5 and TRBJ1-2; TRBD1 agrees at 7 bases. V lost 6 bases to trimming and J lost 8 bases; unmatched junction nucleotides: 9. CDR3 size: 13 residues. Looked up from germline, CDR1 is MNHEY and CDR2 is SVGAGI. CDR3 loop: CASRPTQGTGYTF. CDR3 bases: TGTGCCAGCAGACCGACACAGGGGACCGGCTACACCTTC.

This clone occurred a few times. The genes are TRBV4-1 and TRBJ2-7; TRBD1 might be the D (6 bases). This CDR3 comprises 17 residues. Germline lookup yields CDR1 MGHRA and CDR2 YSYEKL. V was trimmed by 4 bases and J by 3 bases, leaving 22 bases between them. CDR3 sequence reads: CASSPTPGTRSSYEQYF. Written as DNA, the CDR3 is TGCGCCAGCAGCCCAACCCCCGGGACAAGATCTAGCTACGAGCAGTACTTC.

The table lists this clone with many counts. This chain joins TRBV11-1 and TRBJ2-7; D ambiguous. Germline V lookup: CDR1 SGHAT, CDR2 FQDESV (reference sequence). V was pared by 5 bases and J by 1 base, with 6 bases between. The CDR3 totals 12 residues. CDR3 region: CASSPRSYEQYF. The CDR3 coding sequence is TGTGCCAGCAGCCCCCGTTCCTACGAGCAGTACTTC.

The chain has TRBV5-4 and TRBJ2-5; 7 nucleotides match TRBD2. J was trimmed by 5 bases and V by 2 bases; bases with no gene match: 3. In germline, CDR1 is SGHNT, CDR2 YYREEE (reference sequence). The CDR3 has 13 amino acids. CDR3 amino acids: CASSLAGRETQYF. CDR3 DNA sequence: TGTGCCAGCAGCTTAGCGGGGCGGGAGACCCAGTACTTC.

This sequence joins TRBV5-1 and TRBJ2-7; 8 positions agree with TRBD1. The CDR3 contains 16 residues. Germline V lookup: CDR1 SGHRS, CDR2 YFSETQ. The V and J ends lost 0 bases and 5 bases, in that order; junction bases with no gene match: 10. The CDR3 is CASSLARPDRGDEQYF. CDR3 DNA sequence: TGCGCCAGCAGCTTGGCCCGGCCTGACAGGGGCGACGAGCAGTACTTC. Supplemented by reference TRBV5-1 and TRBJ2-7, the full variable domain reads KAGVTQTPRYLIKTRGQQVTLSCSPISGHRSVSWYQQTPGQGLQFLFEYFSETQRNKGNFPGRFSGRQFSNSRSEMNVSTLELGDSALYLCASSLARPDRGDEQYFGPGTRLTVT.

This chain uses TRBV5-1 with TRBJ2-1; the D gene is possibly TRBD2 (5 bases). The CDR3 spans 14 residues. Trimming shortened V by 4 bases and J by 4 bases, and 12 bases separated the two germline ends. Germline V CDR1 and CDR2: SGHRS, YFSETQ. The CDR3 loop reads CASSTNGDYNEQFF. CDR3 nucleotides: TGCGCCAGCAGCACCAACGGGGATTACAATGAGCAGTTCTTC.

This chain connects TRBV5-6 to TRBJ1-2; D is perhaps TRBD1 (6 bases). Germline V gene lookup returns CDR1 SGHDT and CDR2 YYEEEE. CDR3 length equals 13 residues. V was clipped by 4 bases and J by 9 bases, with 16 bases between them. The DNA for the CDR3 is TGTGCCAGCAGCCCCCACAGGGTACCCAGCTACACCTTC. It yields the protein CASSPHRVPSYTF.

This clone was counted a single time. This chain uses TRBV19 with TRBJ2-7, with TRBD1 identical over 9 bases. Germline CDR1 LNHDA, CDR2 SQIVND (reference sequence). V gave up 5 bases and J gave up 0 bases; unmatched junction bases: 2. The length of the CDR3 is 14 residues. DNA of the CDR3: TGTGCCAGTAGTGAACAGGGGGCCTCCTACGAGCAGTACTTC. Encoded protein: CASSEQGASYEQYF.

This sequence joins TRBV24-1 and TRBJ2-1; a possible D gene is TRBD1 (5 bases). Germline V gene sequence: CDR1 KGHDR, CDR2 SFDVKD. There are 14 residues in the CDR3. The germline V and J ends were trimmed by 10 bases and 0 bases, with 12 bases remaining between them. CDR3: CATQGGSSYNEQFF. DNA for the CDR3: TGTGCCACTCAGGGTGGAAGCTCCTACAATGAGCAGTTCTTC.